One sample yielded the 29 T cell receptor beta chains listed below, sequenced in a study of early T cells in non-severe SARS-CoV-2 infection. TCRdb analysed the 5' RACE reads with MiXCR anew, one entry per CDR3 protein. The sample carries approximately 70,000 distinct CDR3 sequences, roughly 10% recorded once. The sequenced sample was whole blood, obtained at baseline. Receptors originate from an adult who was a healthcare worker with PCR-confirmed SARS-CoV-2 infection or an uninfected control (not recorded which).

This clonotype is deemed medium-sized (0.01 to 0.1%). Written as DNA, the CDR3 is TGTGCCAGCAGCGCAGGACGGGGGACTGAAGCTTTCTTT. Protein: CASSAGRGTEAFF. V is TRBV3-1 and J is TRBJ1-1; tentative D call: TRBD1 (5 bases). The V gene's germline CDR1 is LGHDT and CDR2 YNNKEL (reference sequence). This CDR3 contains 13 residues. The V gene lost 5 bases and the J gene lost 5 bases, with 12 bases spanning the gap. Variable domain in full (rest from reference TRBV3-1 and TRBJ1-1): DTAVSQTPKYLVTQMGNDKSIKCEQNLGHDTMYWYKQDSKKFLKIMFSYNNKELIINETVPNRFSPKSPDKAHLNLHINSLELGDSAVYFCASSAGRGTEAFFGQGTRLTVV.

This clonotype was detected many times. The rearrangement joins TRBV5-5 to TRBJ2-3; D gene uncertain. Trimming left V 0 bases short and J 0 bases short, with 8 bases between. The CDR3 is 15 residues long. Germline V CDR1 and CDR2: SGHKS, YYEKEE (reference sequence). The CDR3 bases are TGTGCCAGCAGCTTGGCAGTGGCTAGCACAGATACGCAGTATTTT. Translation: CASSLAVASTDTQYF.

The rearrangement joins TRBV29-1 to TRBJ2-6; D is uncertain. This CDR3 is built from 14 residues. CDR1 and CDR2 (germline): SQVTM, ANQGSEA. Trimming took off 3 bases at V and 0 bases at J, with 6 bases between the two ends. In nucleotides, the CDR3 is TGCAGCGTTGATGACGCCTCTGGGGCCAACGTCCTGACTTTC. Protein sequence: CSVDDASGANVLTF.

V is TRBV7-8 and J is TRBJ1-1, with D perhaps matching TRBD1 (5 bases). This CDR3 has 14 amino acids. Per germline, CDR1 SGHVS and CDR2 FQNEAQ. V was clipped by 3 bases and J by 2 bases, with 10 bases between them. As DNA, the CDR3 is TGTGCCAGCAGCTTTCAGGGATCTAACACTGAAGCTTTCTTT. Its translation: CASSFQGSNTEAFF.

This clonotype was seen many times. The chain couples TRBV6-4 to TRBJ2-1; D remains ambiguous. The CDR3 spans 14 residues. Trimming removed 2 bases at V and 8 bases at J, with 13 bases between. Germline V gene lookup returns CDR1 MRHNA and CDR2 SNTAGT. CDR3 sequence (DNA): TGTGCCAGCAGTGACCCTTCTTTATCGGATGAGCAGTTCTTC. It yields the protein CASSDPSLSDEQFF.

This clonotype occurred many times. The rearrangement uses TRBV19 and TRBJ2-1; D is unclear. V lost 3 bases and J lost 0, with 12 bases in between. CDR1 and CDR2 (germline): LNHDA, SQIVND (reference sequence). CDR3 length equals 16 residues. In nucleotides, the CDR3 is TGTGCCAGTAGTATCAGACCTCTTAGCTCCTACAATGAGCAGTTCTTC. Protein product: CASSIRPLSSYNEQFF.

This clonotype was found many times. The chain carries TRBV4-3 and TRBJ2-1; D gene uncertain. V lost 0 bases to trimming and J lost 3 bases, with 15 bases between them. The CDR3 loop spans 17 amino acids. The V gene's germline CDR1 is LGHNA and CDR2 YSLEER. DNA of the CDR3: TGCGCCAGCAGCCAAGATGCTGGACCAAACCTCTACAATGAGCAGTTCTTC. Protein: CASSQDAGPNLYNEQFF.

This chain joins TRBV27 and TRBJ1-2; 11 nucleotides align to TRBD1. Trimming cost V 4 bases and J 7 bases; bases outside gene matches: 11. The germline V gene has CDR1 MNHEY and CDR2 SMNVEV (reference sequence). The CDR3 covers 16 residues. CDR3 loop: CASSSSFSDRGLGYTF. DNA of the CDR3: TGTGCCAGCAGTTCGTCATTCTCGGACAGGGGGCTTGGCTACACCTTC.

This clonotype has a count of ten or more. The chain recombines TRBV27 with TRBJ2-7, with 8 bases matching TRBD2. This CDR3 region has 17 residues. J lost 3 bases, V lost 5 bases, and 15 bases had no gene match. The germline CDR1 and CDR2 sequences are MNHEY and SMNVEV (reference sequence). DNA for the CDR3: TGTGCCAGCAGTCCGCTTCTACGTACTAGCGGAAACTACGAGCAGTACTTC. Translation: CASSPLLRTSGNYEQYF.

V is TRBV7-8 and J is TRBJ2-3; perhaps TRBD1 as D (5 bases). From germline, CDR1 is SGHVS and CDR2 FQNEAQ. Trimming left V 1 base short and J 3 bases short, with 14 bases between. The CDR3 runs to 16 residues. The CDR3 loop reads CASSLDPGYRTDTQYF. The CDR3 nucleotides read TGTGCCAGCAGCTTAGACCCAGGGTACCGTACAGATACGCAGTATTTT. Filled out from reference TRBV7-8 and TRBJ2-3, the complete variable domain reads GAGVSQSPRYKVAKRGQDVALRCDPISGHVSLFWYQQALGQGPEFLTYFQNEAQLDKSGLPSDRFFAERPEGSVSTLKIQRTQQEDSAVYLCASSLDPGYRTDTQYFGPGTRLTVL.

The chain combines TRBV20-1 with TRBJ1-3, with 8 nucleotides matching TRBD1. The CDR3 sequence is 14 residues long. Looked up from germline, CDR1 is DFQATT and CDR2 is SNEGSKA (reference sequence). V trimming: 4 bases; J trimming: 0 bases; junction bases outside the gene matches: 2. Here the CDR3 DNA reads TGCAGTGCTAATACAGGGGGCTCTGGAAACACCATATATTTT. This codes for CSANTGGSGNTIYF.

The genes are TRBV28 and TRBJ1-1; maybe TRBD1 (5 bases). Looked up from germline, CDR1 is MDHEN and CDR2 is SYDVKM. CDR3 length: 12 residues. Trimming took 3 bases from V and 8 from J, leaving 10 bases between them. DNA for the CDR3: TGTGCCAGCAGTTTGGGGGAAACCGAAGCTTTCTTT. Its protein is CASSLGETEAFF.

Many counts were recorded for this clonotype. V usage is TRBV12-3 or TRBV12-4 and J usage is TRBJ2-7, with a possible D match to TRBD2 (7 bases). This CDR3 comprises 15 residues. V lost 3 bases, J lost 7 bases, and 19 bases lay in between. CDR3 sequence (DNA): TGTGCCAGCAGTTTCTCGGCGGGGGCCGCGGGGGAGCAGTACTTC. This encodes CASSFSAGAAGEQYF.

In this sample, this clonotype turned up a few times. A much more abundant neighbour one base away suggests this may be a read error. The CDR3 DNA reads TGTGCCAGCAGCTTCGGGAACACCGGGGAGCTGTTTTTT. Its translation: CASSFGNTGELFF. The genes are TRBV11-2 and TRBJ2-2; no definite D call. V gave up 3 bases and J gave up 1 base, with 3 bases separating them. Germline CDR1 is SGHAT and CDR2 is FQNNGV. The CDR3 has 13 amino acids.

Many counts were recorded for this clonotype. V is TRBV29-1 and J is TRBJ2-5; D is unresolved. Trimming removed 4 bases at V and 5 bases at J, with 14 bases between. CDR3 length equals 13 residues. The germline gives CDR1 SQVTM, CDR2 ANQGSEA. Written as DNA, the CDR3 is TGCAGCGTTGGACATAGCCGACGGGAGACCCAGTACTTC. It is translated as CSVGHSRRETQYF. Filled out from reference TRBV29-1 and TRBJ2-5, the complete variable domain reads SAVISQKPSRDICQRGTSLTIQCQVDSQVTMMFWYRQQPGQSLTLIATANQGSEATYESGFVIDKFPISRPNLTFSTLTVSNMSPEDSSIYLCSVGHSRRETQYFGPGTRLLVL.

The chain employs TRBV12-3 or TRBV12-4 and TRBJ1-2; D is perhaps TRBD1 (6 bases). V lost 6 bases, J lost 4 bases, and 15 bases lay in between. The CDR3 sequence is 14 residues long. CDR3 coding DNA: TGTGCCAGCAGCAAGGGACGGGGGGCCTATGGCTACACCTTC. Its translation is CASSKGRGAYGYTF.

The chain employs TRBV6-2 or TRBV6-3 and TRBJ2-1, with D maybe TRBD2 (6 bases). The V gene lost 7 bases and the J gene lost 3 bases, with 16 bases spanning the gap. The CDR3 contains 15 residues. Looked up from germline, CDR1 is MNHEY and CDR2 is SVGEGT. The CDR3 region is CASTSWGGGYNEQFF. CDR3 coding DNA: TGTGCCAGCACGAGTTGGGGAGGAGGCTACAATGAGCAGTTCTTC.

The chain recombines TRBV30 with TRBJ1-1, with TRBD1 matching over 8 bases. The germline gives CDR1 GTSNPN, CDR2 SVGIG (reference sequence). With 3 bases clipped from V and 4 bases from J, the junction kept 4 bases outside the gene matches. The CDR3 length is 13 residues. The CDR3 loop is CAWSFGTGTEAFF. Written as DNA, the CDR3 is TGTGCCTGGAGCTTCGGGACAGGCACTGAAGCTTTCTTT. Filled out from reference TRBV30 and TRBJ1-1, the complete variable domain reads SQTIHQWPATLVQPVGSPLSLECTVEGTSNPNLYWYRQAAGRGLQLLFYSVGIGQISSEVPQNLSASRPQDRQFILSSKKLLLSDSGFYLCAWSFGTGTEAFFGQGTRLTVV.

This clonotype was counted many times. This chain uses TRBV20-1 with TRBJ1-5, with D possibly being TRBD1 (6 bases). Per the germline V gene, CDR1 is DFQATT and CDR2 is SNEGSKA (reference sequence). This CDR3 has 14 amino acids. V was cut by 0 bases and J by 7 bases, with 13 bases left in between. The CDR3: CSARDRTGYQPQHF. CDR3 sequence (DNA): TGCAGTGCTAGAGATCGCACAGGGTACCAGCCCCAGCATTTT.

The chain recombines TRBV14 with TRBJ2-1; 8 nucleotides match TRBD2. The germline V gene has CDR1 SGHDN and CDR2 FVKESK. The CDR3 extends over 15 amino acids. Trimming took 1 base from V and 5 from J; bases not matched to a gene: 4. The CDR3 coding sequence is TGTGCCAGCAGCCAAGTCAGCGGGGGACACAATGAGCAGTTCTTC. Its translation: CASSQVSGGHNEQFF. Drawing the rest from reference TRBV14 and TRBJ2-1, the complete variable domain is EAGVTQFPSHSVIEKGQTVTLRCDPISGHDNLYWYRRVMGKEIKFLLHFVKESKQDESGMPNNRFLAERTGGTYSTLKVQPAELEDSGVYFCASSQVSGGHNEQFFGPGTRLTVL.

The chain links TRBV28 to TRBJ2-7; no firm D call. With 8 bases removed from V and 0 bases from J, the gap between germline ends came to 8 bases. Looked up from germline, CDR1 is MDHEN and CDR2 is SYDVKM. The CDR3 is made up of 12 amino acids. CDR3 in amino acids: CASFRYSYEQYF. Written as DNA, the CDR3 is TGTGCCAGCTTCCGATACTCCTACGAGCAGTACTTC.

This clonotype came up many times. The genes are TRBV7-9 and TRBJ2-2, with D perhaps TRBD2 (5 bases). The CDR3 extends over 14 amino acids. Germline lookup yields CDR1 SEHNR and CDR2 FQNEAQ (reference sequence). The V end was cut by 3 bases, the J end by 4 bases, with 9 bases between. The CDR3 sequence is CASSLGEITGELFF. CDR3 DNA: TGTGCCAGCAGCTTGGGAGAGATCACCGGGGAGCTGTTTTTT.

This clonotype was counted between two and nine times. V usage is TRBV7-9 and J usage is TRBJ1-6; D is ambiguous. Trimming stripped 2 bases from V and 8 bases from J, with 7 bases between. The CDR3 has 13 residues. Looked up from germline, CDR1 is SEHNR and CDR2 is FQNEAQ (reference sequence). Here the CDR3 reads CASSLRTDSPLHF. The DNA of the CDR3 is TGTGCCAGCAGCTTACGGACGGATTCACCCCTCCACTTT.

This clonotype was seen ten or more times. The chain couples TRBV30 to TRBJ1-6; D is possibly TRBD1 (5 bases). The CDR3 length is 13 residues. Trimming took 4 bases from V and 15 from J, leaving 19 bases between them. The germline V gene has CDR1 GTSNPN and CDR2 SVGIG (reference sequence). CDR3 nucleotide sequence: TGTGCCTGGACCAAATCCGGGGGTTCAGACCTCCACTTT. Its protein product is CAWTKSGGSDLHF.

The J gene is TRBJ1-6, the V gene TRBV28; a weak D match, TRBD1 (5 bases). V was clipped by 3 bases and J by 4 bases, with 13 bases between them. The germline gives CDR1 MDHEN, CDR2 SYDVKM. The CDR3 runs 16 residues. The CDR3 DNA sequence: TGTGCCAGCAGTTTTGAAGGGGTTCTATATAATTCACCCCTCCACTTT. As protein: CASSFEGVLYNSPLHF.

This clonotype was recorded at least ten times. The rearrangement joins TRBV12-3 or TRBV12-4 to TRBJ2-3; 11 nucleotides align to TRBD2. The V and J ends lost 7 bases and 5 bases, in that order; junction bases with no gene match: 20. This CDR3 spans 19 amino acids. This chain's CDR3 is CASMDGTSGNGEAQDTQYF. For the CDR3, the DNA is TGTGCCAGCATGGATGGGACTAGCGGAAACGGGGAGGCACAAGATACGCAGTATTTT.

The rearrangement joins TRBV12-3 or TRBV12-4 to TRBJ1-2; no reliable D call. The V end lost 2 bases, the J end lost 5 bases, and 15 bases lay between the germline ends. The CDR3 runs 15 residues. The CDR3 region is CASSLSGTPLYGYTF. CDR3 bases: TGTGCCAGCAGTTTATCTGGAACTCCCCTATATGGCTACACCTTC.

This clonotype was recorded many times. The V gene is TRBV20-1, the J gene TRBJ2-3, with TRBD2 matching 14 bases. Trimming removed 2 bases from V and 6 bases from J; junction bases left unmatched: 16. This CDR3 contains 19 residues. Germline CDR1 DFQATT, CDR2 SNEGSKA (reference sequence). The chain's CDR3 is CSARLPPGTSGSSKDTQYF. The CDR3 coding sequence is TGCAGTGCTAGACTCCCTCCCGGGACTAGCGGGAGTAGTAAGGATACGCAGTATTTT.

The chain recombines TRBV4-1 with TRBJ2-5; D is ambiguous. Trimming pared 1 base from V and 4 bases from J, leaving 10 bases between. This CDR3 has 14 amino acids. Germline CDR1 reads MGHRA; CDR2 reads YSYEKL. The chain's CDR3 is CASSQGALPETQYF. For the CDR3, the DNA is TGCGCCAGCAGCCAAGGGGCGCTCCCAGAGACCCAGTACTTC.